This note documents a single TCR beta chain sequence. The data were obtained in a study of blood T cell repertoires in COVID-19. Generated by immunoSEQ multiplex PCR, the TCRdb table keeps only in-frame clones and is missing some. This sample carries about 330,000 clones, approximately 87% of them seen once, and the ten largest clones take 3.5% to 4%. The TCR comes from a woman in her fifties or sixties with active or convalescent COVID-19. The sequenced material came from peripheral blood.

DNA of the CDR3: TGTGCCATCAGTGAGTCGAGAGTTCATTTTCCAGGGGTGAACAGATCTAACTATGGCTACACCTTC. Translating gives CAISESRVHFPGVNRSNYGYTF. The V call is TRBV10-3, the J call TRBJ1-2; possibly TRBD1 for D (6 bases). The CDR3 is 22 residues long. Germline V gene sequence: CDR1 ENHRY, CDR2 SYGVKD. Trimming took off 0 bases at V and 0 bases at J, with 29 bases between the two ends.